This entry is about one T cell receptor (beta chain). The target antigen is unknown. V lost 4 bases and J 12 bases, leaving 22 bases between the germline ends. The CDR3 consists of 14 residues. Germline CDR1 SGHRS, CDR2 YFSETQ. Primers included in the PCR were 60 Vbeta and 13 Jbeta primers. Produced via immunoSEQ multiplex PCR; TCRdb's table is partial and in-frame only. This sample has approximately 150,000 clones, with 65% to 80% found just once. This entry belongs to a study of cytomegalovirus exposure and HLA in healthy donors. About the study: Membership in the Caucasian-associated ancestry cluster was found for 81% of 300 to 400 genotyped donors. Overall study results and limits: Further analysis, carried out later, found HLA-associated TCR beta chains more clonally expanded than equally common other chains. In an earlier analysis, in some 500 donors, most V segments appeared productive either ~90% or ~30% of the time.

The V gene is TRBV5-1, the J gene TRBJ1-1; possibly TRBD1 for D (6 bases). This clonotype originated in a young man in good health and CMV-seropositive. Sequencing was performed on PBMCs. The CDR3 DNA sequence: TGCGCCAGCAGCCCTGGGGGGGGCGGATATGTAACTTTCTTT. As protein: CASSPGGGGYVTFF.